Following are 27 T cell receptor beta chains from one sample sequenced in a study of blood T cells in healthy people across ages. A sample-barcoded 5' primer and a J-beta primer mix were used in a second PCR of roughly 7 to 11 cycles. One entry per CDR3 protein, called by TCRdb with MiXCR from the 5' RACE reads. The sample has about 1,800,000 distinct CDR3 sequences, approximately 28% seen once; the top ten hold approximately 7.7%. The material sequenced was blood. These receptors were obtained from a woman in her twenties or thirties in good health.

The chain has TRBV7-7 and TRBJ2-2, with 10 bases aligning to TRBD2. Trimming cost V 5 bases and J 6 bases; bases outside gene matches: 9. Germline loops: CDR1 SSHAT, CDR2 FNYEAQ (reference sequence). The CDR3 is made up of 16 amino acids. CDR3 nucleotide sequence: TGTGCCAGCAGCGCCCGAGCGGGGGGGCGGCCCGGGGAGCTGTTTTTT. This codes for CASSARAGGRPGELFF. Drawing the rest from reference TRBV7-7 and TRBJ2-2, the complete variable domain is GAGVSQSPRYKVTKRGQDVTLRCDPISSHATLYWYQQALGQGPEFLTYFNYEAQPDKSGLPSDRFSAERPEGSISTLTIQRTEQRDSAMYRCASSARAGGRPGELFFGEGSRLTVL.

The chain is built from TRBV12-3 or TRBV12-4 and TRBJ2-2; TRBD2 matches 11 bases. The length of the CDR3 is 15 residues. The V segment lost 3 bases and the J segment 7 bases; nucleotides outside the gene matches: 4. As DNA, the CDR3 is TGTGCCAGCAGTTTCTTAGCGGGAGGGTTCGGGGAGCTGTTTTTT. Residues: CASSFLAGGFGELFF.

This sequence joins TRBV20-1 and TRBJ2-1, with D perhaps matching TRBD2 (7 bases). Trimming stripped 6 bases from V and 8 bases from J, with 23 bases between. The CDR3 loop spans 15 amino acids. CDR1 is DFQATT, CDR2 SNEGSKA, per germline (reference sequence). CDR3 protein: CSATTGREPGDEQFF. The DNA of the CDR3 is TGCAGTGCAACAACGGGGCGGGAGCCAGGGGATGAGCAGTTCTTC.

This clonotype was counted only a few times. V is TRBV3-1 and J is TRBJ1-6; tentatively, D is TRBD1 (5 bases). The CDR3 has 15 amino acids. Between the trimmed V and J ends, which lost 3 bases and 4 bases, there was a span of 10 bases. CDR1 LGHDT and CDR2 YNNKEL come from the germline V gene (reference sequence). CDR3 nucleotides: TGTGCCAGCAGCCAGTCGGGACCTTATAATTCACCCCTCCACTTT. This gives the protein CASSQSGPYNSPLHF.

J is TRBJ2-5 and V is TRBV12-3 or TRBV12-4; TRBD1 agrees at 12 bases. The CDR3 contains 16 residues. V shed 4 bases, J shed 4 bases, and the junction held 7 bases outside the gene matches. CDR3 loop: CASSSPGTGGGETQYF. In DNA, the CDR3 is TGTGCCAGCAGTTCACCCGGGACAGGGGGCGGAGAGACCCAGTACTTC.

A few counts support this clonotype. This chain joins TRBV7-9 and TRBJ1-2; D may be TRBD1 (5 bases). In germline, CDR1 is SEHNR, CDR2 FQNEAQ (reference sequence). The ends were cut back, 3 bases at V and 1 base at J, with 9 bases in the middle. The CDR3 covers 14 residues. The CDR3 loop reads CASSFATDNYGYTF. DNA of the CDR3: TGTGCCAGCAGCTTTGCGACAGATAACTATGGCTACACCTTC.

A note on this clonotype: The junction departs from germline at one end; a sequencing error may be responsible. The gene calls are TRBV9 and TRBJ2-7; tentative D call: TRBD2 (6 bases). CDR3 size: 15 residues. Per the germline V gene, CDR1 is SGDLS and CDR2 is YYNGEE. CDR3 loop: CASSVGSGPSYEQYF. CDR3 bases: TGTGCCAGCAGTGTAGGGAGCGGGCCCTCCTACGAGCAGTACTTC.

The CDR3 DNA sequence: TGCGCCAGCAGCTTAGGGGTCGCAGAAAATACGCAGTATTTT. The encoded protein is CASSLGVAENTQYF. The chain joins TRBV5-1 to TRBJ2-3, with a tentative D call TRBD1 (5 bases). Germline assignment: CDR1 SGHRS and CDR2 YFSETQ. The CDR3 totals 14 residues. Trimming took 2 bases from V and 7 from J, leaving 14 bases between them.

This clonotype occurred a few times. An end of the junction differs from the germline gene, which may be a read error. The chain has TRBV6-6 and TRBJ1-5, with D tentatively TRBD1 (6 bases). This CDR3 has 16 amino acids. Germline V gene sequence: CDR1 MNHNY, CDR2 SVGAGI (reference sequence). CDR3 residues: CASSKTGNNGNRPQHF. In nucleotides, the CDR3 is TGTGCCAGCAGCAAGACAGGTAATAATGGCAATCGGCCCCAGCATTTT.

The V call is TRBV12-3 or TRBV12-4, the J call TRBJ2-4, with 10 bases lining up with TRBD2. The J call may be incorrect, as the DNA end agrees better with TRBJ2-7. This CDR3 has 14 residues. CDR3 nucleotides: TGTGCCAGCATCCGAGAGGGACTAGCGTCCGAGCAGTACTTC. This sequence encodes CASIREGLASEQYF.

This clonotype was recorded many times. The chain joins TRBV20-1 to TRBJ2-7; 7 bases fit TRBD1. With 4 bases clipped from V and 1 base from J, the junction kept 4 bases outside the gene matches. This CDR3 region has 13 residues. Germline V gene data show CDR1 as DFQATT and CDR2 as SNEGSKA (reference sequence). The CDR3 DNA sequence: TGCAGTGCTAACGACAGGGTATCCTACGAGCAGTACTTC. Protein sequence: CSANDRVSYEQYF.

V is TRBV3-1 and J is TRBJ2-3; D might be TRBD2 (6 bases). CDR1 is LGHDT and CDR2 is YNNKEL in the germline V gene (reference sequence). V lost 1 base, J lost 2 bases, and 10 bases lay in between. CDR3 size: 15 residues. This CDR3 reads CASSQGGDATDTQYF. The DNA for the CDR3 is TGTGCCAGCAGCCAAGGGGGGGACGCCACAGATACGCAGTATTTT.

Note on this clonotype: A much larger clone is a single base away; this may be a read error. The final CDR3 position lacks the conserved phenylalanine or tryptophan, pointing to a likely read error. In DNA form, the CDR3 reads TGTGCGCCGGGGCACAATCAGCCCCAGCATGTT. Its protein is CAPGHNQPQHV. The chain is built from TRBV6-5 and TRBJ1-5, with D maybe TRBD1 (5 bases). CDR1 is MNHEY, CDR2 SVGAGI, per germline. The CDR3 loop spans 11 amino acids.

In its sample, this clonotype was seen many times. V gene TRBV12-3 or TRBV12-4 combines with J gene TRBJ2-7; 8 nucleotides line up with TRBD1. Trimming removed 6 bases from V and 9 bases from J; junction bases left unmatched: 4. The CDR3 runs to 11 residues. The CDR3 sequence: CASSLTGGQYF. In DNA form, the CDR3 reads TGTGCCAGCAGCCTAACAGGGGGGCAGTACTTC.

The chain uses TRBV7-3 and TRBJ2-1, with D tentatively TRBD2 (6 bases). Trimming took 5 bases from V and 10 from J, leaving 18 bases between them. The CDR3 sequence is 14 residues long. Germline V gene data show CDR1 as SGHTA and CDR2 as FQGTGA. Here the CDR3 reads CASSHLGGLGEQFF. Here the CDR3 DNA reads TGTGCCAGCAGCCACCTGGGGGGTCTCGGAGAGCAGTTCTTC.

The chain has TRBV20-1 and TRBJ2-3; 9 bases are a match to TRBD2. V shed 3 bases, J shed 4 bases, and the junction held 8 bases outside the gene matches. Germline assignment: CDR1 DFQATT and CDR2 SNEGSKA (reference sequence). The CDR3 consists of 15 residues. CDR3 amino acids: CSASGGGVRADTQYF. In nucleotides, the CDR3 is TGCAGTGCTAGCGGCGGGGGGGTGAGGGCAGATACGCAGTATTTT.

In its sample, this clonotype was seen once. The chain joins TRBV4-3 to TRBJ2-7; 9 bases align to TRBD1. This CDR3 region has 17 residues. Germline CDR1 and CDR2: LGHNA and YSLEER. Trimming took 0 bases from V and 1 from J; bases not matched to a gene: 7. This chain's CDR3 is CASSQDGTGYGSYEQYF. The CDR3 nucleotides are TGCGCCAGCAGCCAAGACGGGACAGGGTATGGGTCCTACGAGCAGTACTTC.

This clonotype was counted between two and nine times. This rearrangement joins TRBV27 to TRBJ2-6, with a possible D match to TRBD1 (6 bases). The CDR3 runs 15 residues. V was shortened by 6 bases and J by 1 base, with 10 bases between the two germline ends. Per the germline V gene, CDR1 is MNHEY and CDR2 is SMNVEV (reference sequence). CDR3 sequence (DNA): TGTGCCAGCAGATACCAGGGGTCTGGGGCCAACGTCCTGACTTTC. Its protein product is CASRYQGSGANVLTF.

This clonotype was seen only a few times. V usage is TRBV6-1 and J usage is TRBJ2-7; D possibly corresponds to TRBD2 (7 bases). The germline CDR1 and CDR2 sequences are MNHNS and SASEGT. Trimming took off 10 bases at V and 4 bases at J, with 17 bases between the two ends. This CDR3 region has 13 residues. CDR3 bases: TGTGCCACCCAAGGGGGGGCGGGGTACGAGCAGTACTTC. Protein sequence: CATQGGAGYEQYF.

J is TRBJ1-1 and V is TRBV20-1, with D possibly TRBD1 on 5 matching bases. The V end was cut by 3 bases, the J end by 2 bases, with 10 bases between. The CDR3 runs 13 residues. CDR1 and CDR2 from the germline V gene are DFQATT and SNEGSKA (reference sequence). Here the CDR3 reads CSASGGINTEAFF. The CDR3 nucleotides are TGCAGTGCTAGCGGGGGGATAAACACTGAAGCTTTCTTT.

In this sample, this clonotype turned up a few times. Here the CDR3 reads CSADTSGRAQETQYF. CDR3 bases: TGCAGTGCTGATACTAGCGGGAGGGCCCAAGAGACCCAGTACTTC. This chain uses TRBV20-1 with TRBJ2-5; 13 positions agree with TRBD2. Germline V gene sequence: CDR1 DFQATT, CDR2 SNEGSKA (reference sequence). V gave up 5 bases and J gave up 1 base; unmatched junction bases: 4. The CDR3 is made up of 15 amino acids.

This clonotype was counted a few times. The chain combines TRBV15 with TRBJ2-3; no reliable D call. Trimming left V 1 base short and J 10 bases short, with 12 bases between. This CDR3 has 13 amino acids. Germline CDR1 and CDR2: LNHNV and YYDKDF (reference sequence). CDR3 DNA: TGTGCCACCAGCAGAGGGGCTGGTTCGGCGCAGTATTTT. This sequence encodes CATSRGAGSAQYF.

This clonotype was counted ten times or more. This chain links TRBV14 with TRBJ2-7; D is perhaps TRBD1 or TRBD2 (5 bases each). The CDR3 is 13 residues long. V was trimmed by 4 bases and J by 4 bases, leaving 11 bases between them. Germline values: CDR1 SGHDN, CDR2 FVKESK. CDR3 sequence reads: CASSRLRGYEQYF. The CDR3 DNA is TGTGCCAGCAGCCGCTTGAGGGGTTACGAGCAGTACTTC.

Regarding this clonotype: This may be a read error: a much more frequent sequence differs by one nucleotide. The J gene is TRBJ2-7, the V gene TRBV10-3; a weak D match, TRBD2 (6 bases). The germline V gene has CDR1 ENHRY and CDR2 SYGVKD. The CDR3 extends over 14 amino acids. V was trimmed by 5 bases and J by 1 base, leaving 12 bases between them. The DNA for the CDR3 is TGTGCCATCAGTCAGGAGGGACCGTCCTACGAGCAGTACTTC. It codes for CAISQEGPSYEQYF.

The V gene is TRBV6-2 or TRBV6-3, the J gene TRBJ1-1; 10 nucleotides align to TRBD1. Germline lookup yields CDR1 MNHEY and CDR2 SVGEGT. The CDR3 spans 13 residues. Unmatched junction bases numbered 3, after V lost 5 bases and J lost 6 bases. The CDR3: CASSRQGAPEAFF. In DNA form, the CDR3 reads TGTGCCAGCAGTAGACAGGGGGCCCCTGAAGCTTTCTTT.

This clonotype has a count of ten or more. The V and J genes are TRBV28 and TRBJ1-2; D is unresolved. The ends were cut back, 7 bases at V and 8 bases at J, with 11 bases in the middle. Germline V gene data show CDR1 as MDHEN and CDR2 as SYDVKM. This CDR3 contains 11 residues. DNA for the CDR3: TGTGCCAGCACCAGGAGGGAAGGCTACACCTTC. It codes for CASTRREGYTF.

About this clonotype itself: Given a much more abundant clone one base away, this may be a read error. This chain joins TRBV4-2 and TRBJ2-1; 9 bases align to TRBD1. The CDR3 contains 15 residues. CDR1 and CDR2 from the germline V gene are LGHNA and YNFKEQ. DNA of the CDR3: TGTGCCAGCAGCATATCCGGGACAGGGTCGTGGGAGCAGGTCTTC. Translated, it gives CASSISGTGSWEQVF.